The 29 T cell receptor beta chains listed next were all sequenced from one sample in a study of blood T cell repertoires in COVID-19. Produced via immunoSEQ multiplex PCR; TCRdb's table is partial and in-frame only. The table shows about 200,000 clones, with around nine tenths occurring only once. The sample consisted of peripheral blood. All receptors come from a man over 45 with acute or convalescent COVID-19.

This clone was observed a handful of times. The chain is built from TRBV19 and TRBJ1-1; D unclear. CDR1 LNHDA and CDR2 SQIVND come from the germline V gene (reference sequence). The germline V and J ends were trimmed by 9 bases and 0 bases, with 11 bases remaining between them. The CDR3 is made up of 13 amino acids. The CDR3 loop reads CASRSLMNTEAFF. Written as DNA, the CDR3 is TGTGCCAGCCGATCACTGATGAACACTGAAGCTTTCTTT.

The chain employs TRBV5-4 and TRBJ2-7; TRBD1 agrees at 9 bases. Germline V gene data show CDR1 as SGHNT and CDR2 as YYREEE (reference sequence). The CDR3 is made up of 14 amino acids. With V trimmed by 6 bases and J by 3 bases, 7 bases remained unmatched. CDR3 protein: CASTIQGAGYEQYF. The DNA for the CDR3 is TGTGCCAGCACCATACAGGGGGCGGGCTACGAGCAGTACTTC.

The rearrangement uses TRBV18 and TRBJ2-1; no clear D. V was pared by 3 bases and J by 10 bases, with 10 bases between. Germline CDR1 and CDR2: KGHSH and LQKENI. The CDR3 contains 12 residues. Here the CDR3 reads CASSPSSGEQFF. The CDR3 bases are TGTGCCAGCTCACCTTCGTCCGGGGAGCAGTTCTTC.

In its sample, this clone was seen a few times. The V and J genes are TRBV6-5 and TRBJ1-1; no clear D gene. Germline CDR1 MNHEY, CDR2 SVGAGI. The CDR3 loop spans 10 amino acids. The V and J ends lost 6 bases and 11 bases respectively, with 10 bases between them. The CDR3 DNA follows: TGTGCCAGCAGGGAGGAAACGGCTTTCTTT. Its protein product is CASREETAFF.

CDR3 bases: TGCGCCAGCAGCCAAGATGTGGGAGGGACTCTATCTGGGGCCAACGTCCTGACTTTC. Translated, it gives CASSQDVGGTLSGANVLTF. The rearrangement links TRBV4-3 to TRBJ2-6; 7 bases match TRBD2. Germline V gene sequence: CDR1 LGHNA, CDR2 YSLEER. The ends lost 0 bases at V and 1 base at J; junction bases unmatched: 9. The CDR3 consists of 19 residues.

This rearrangement joins TRBV5-1 to TRBJ1-2, with 12 positions matching TRBD1. Germline V gene lookup returns CDR1 SGHRS and CDR2 YFSETQ. V shed 7 bases, J shed 6 bases, and the junction held 1 base outside the gene matches. The CDR3 runs 12 residues. The CDR3 DNA sequence: TGCGCCAGCGGGACAGGGGGCCATGGCTACACCTTC. This sequence encodes CASGTGGHGYTF.

The V gene is TRBV3-1 (or the pseudogene TRBV3-2), the J gene TRBJ2-7; D not certain. Germline loops: CDR1 LGHDT, CDR2 YNNKEL (reference sequence). The CDR3 sequence is 12 residues long. Between the trimmed V and J ends, which lost 3 bases and 9 bases, there was a span of 12 bases. CDR3 residues: CASSHSEERQYF. CDR3 coding DNA: TGTGCCAGCAGCCATTCCGAGGAAAGGCAGTACTTC.

J is TRBJ2-3 and V is TRBV21-1; the D segment call TRBD1 is taken from the table without a DNA check. TRBV21-1 is recorded as a pseudogene. The CDR3 is made up of 13 amino acids. DNA for the CDR3: TGTGCCAGCAGCCGACAGGGAACAGATACGCAGTATTTT. Its translation is CASSRQGTDTQYF.

This clone was seen a single time. The rearrangement links TRBV29-1 to TRBJ2-2; 11 bases line up with TRBD2. This CDR3 has 16 amino acids. The V gene's germline CDR1 is SQVTM and CDR2 ANQGSEA. V shed 0 bases and J 6 bases; nucleotides not matched to a gene: 6. The CDR3 spells CSVEDPGSGRAGELFF. The CDR3 coding sequence is TGCAGCGTTGAAGATCCCGGTAGCGGGAGGGCCGGGGAGCTGTTTTTT.

J is TRBJ2-3 and V is TRBV4-1, with TRBD2 matching over 9 bases. The CDR3 sequence is 17 residues long. CDR1 and CDR2 from the germline V gene are MGHRA and YSYEKL. Trimming cost V 0 bases and J 6 bases; bases outside gene matches: 10. Written as DNA, the CDR3 is TGCGCCAGCAGCCAAGACTTTAGCGGGAGTAATCGGGATACGCAGTATTTT. The encoded protein is CASSQDFSGSNRDTQYF.

The rearrangement links TRBV30 to TRBJ2-3; D gene unclear. Trimming took 0 bases from V and 2 from J, leaving 9 bases between them. Germline CDR1 GTSNPN, CDR2 SVGIG (reference sequence). This CDR3 spans 14 amino acids. This CDR3 reads CAWSVGGSTDTQYF. CDR3 sequence (DNA): TGTGCCTGGAGTGTAGGCGGCTCCACAGATACGCAGTATTTT.

The chain employs TRBV9 and TRBJ1-4, with D unresolved. Trimming stripped 0 bases from V and 4 bases from J, with 7 bases between. CDR3 length: 14 amino acids. Germline CDR1 and CDR2: SGDLS and YYNGEE. CDR3 nucleotide sequence: TGTGCCAGCAGCGTAGATCAGATTAATGAAAAACTGTTTTTT. As protein: CASSVDQINEKLFF.

This clone was seen a handful of times. Different DNA sequences within this sample yield the same CDR3. The chain links TRBV9 to TRBJ2-2; D uncertain. The CDR3 spans 13 residues. CDR1 is SGDLS and CDR2 is YYNGEE in the germline V gene. V shed 3 bases and J shed 2 bases, with 5 bases lying between them. As DNA, the CDR3 is TGTGCCAGCAGCGCCGGTAACACCGGGGAGCTGTTTTTT. Translation gives CASSAGNTGELFF.

This rearrangement joins TRBV20-1 to TRBJ2-1; D gene uncertain. The germline CDR1 and CDR2 sequences are DFQATT and SNEGSKA (reference sequence). The CDR3 is 11 residues long. V lost 3 bases, J lost 4 bases, and 4 bases lay in between. The CDR3 spells CSASEYNEQFF. Here the CDR3 DNA reads TGCAGTGCTAGCGAGTACAATGAGCAGTTCTTC.

This clone was counted ten times or more. The CDR3 DNA reads TGTGCCAGCAGACAGGGGCAGAACTCAAATTCACCCCTCCACTTT. This gives the protein CASRQGQNSNSPLHF. V usage is TRBV2 and J usage is TRBJ1-6; TRBD1 agrees at 7 bases. The V gene's germline CDR1 is SNHLY and CDR2 FYNNEI. J was trimmed by 7 bases and V by 6 bases; bases with no gene match: 9. This CDR3 is 15 amino acids long.

The rearrangement joins TRBV7-9 to TRBJ2-7, with TRBD2 identical over 8 bases. The ends lost 1 base at V and 3 bases at J; junction bases unmatched: 2. CDR3 size: 14 residues. Germline V gives CDR1 SEHNR, CDR2 FQNEAQ (reference sequence). This CDR3 is CASSLEREGYEQYF. CDR3 coding DNA: TGTGCCAGCAGCTTAGAACGGGAGGGCTACGAGCAGTACTTC.

This chain uses TRBV19 with TRBJ2-2, with 13 bases fitting TRBD2. This CDR3 is 17 amino acids long. The V and J ends lost 5 bases and 6 bases, in that order; junction bases with no gene match: 9. In germline, CDR1 is LNHDA, CDR2 SQIVND (reference sequence). The CDR3 sequence: CASSHGLAGVLAGELFF. CDR3 DNA: TGTGCCAGTAGTCACGGACTAGCGGGAGTACTCGCCGGGGAGCTGTTTTTT. The entire variable domain, with the rest obtained from reference TRBV19 and TRBJ2-2, is as follows: DGGITQSPKYLFRKEGQNVTLSCEQNLNHDAMYWYRQDPGQGLRLIYYSQIVNDFQKGDIAEGYSVSREKKESFPLTVTSAQKNPTAFYLCASSHGLAGVLAGELFFGEGSRLTVL.

Points on this clone: This sample also contains other DNA sequences that code for the same CDR3. For the CDR3, the DNA is TGTGCCAGCAGCCGTGGGACAGGGGGCATTGAAGCTTTCTTT. It is translated as CASSRGTGGIEAFF. V and J are TRBV6-2 or TRBV6-3 and TRBJ1-1, with 12 bases identical to TRBD1. Germline assignment: CDR1 MNHEY and CDR2 SVGEGT. The V and J ends lost 6 bases and 7 bases, in that order; junction bases with no gene match: 6. The CDR3 length is 14 residues.

CDR3 DNA: TGTGCCAGCAGCGGGCGGGGACCGGCGTACGAGCAGTACTTC. Protein product: CASSGRGPAYEQYF. The rearrangement uses TRBV7-9 and TRBJ2-7; D is possibly TRBD2 (6 bases). CDR3 size: 14 residues. Trimming took off 5 bases at V and 4 bases at J, with 15 bases between the two ends. Germline CDR1 SEHNR, CDR2 FQNEAQ (reference sequence).

V gene TRBV7-8 combines with J gene TRBJ2-4, with 7 bases fitting TRBD2. The CDR3 is made up of 16 amino acids. Germline loops: CDR1 SGHVS, CDR2 FQNEAQ. The junction had 8 bases not matched to a gene; V was cut back by 5 bases and J by 1 base. The CDR3 coding sequence is TGTGCCAGCAGCCCGGAGACTAGCCCGGCCAAAAACATTCAGTACTTC. Its translation is CASSPETSPAKNIQYF.

The gene calls are TRBV19 and TRBJ2-1; 9 nucleotides agree with TRBD2. The CDR3 consists of 14 residues. V shed 3 bases, J shed 8 bases, and the junction held 5 bases outside the gene matches. Per the germline V gene, CDR1 is LNHDA and CDR2 is SQIVND (reference sequence). Written as DNA, the CDR3 is TGTGCCAGTAGTATGATTAGCGGGGGACATGAGCAGTTCTTC. Its translation: CASSMISGGHEQFF.

The J gene is TRBJ2-2, the V gene TRBV9; D perhaps matches TRBD1 (5 bases). Germline CDR1 and CDR2: SGDLS and YYNGEE. The CDR3 runs 15 residues. V lost 0 bases, J lost 4 bases, and 10 bases lay in between. CDR3 sequence reads: CASSVAWTTTGELFF. The CDR3 DNA sequence: TGTGCCAGCAGCGTAGCGTGGACAACCACCGGGGAGCTGTTTTTT. Supplemented by reference TRBV9 and TRBJ2-2, the full variable domain reads DSGVTQTPKHLITATGQRVTLRCSPRSGDLSVYWYQQSLDQGLQFLIQYYNGEERAKGNILERFSAQQFPDLHSELNLSSLELGDSALYFCASSVAWTTTGELFFGEGSRLTVL.

This clone was detected once. The chain is built from TRBV28 and TRBJ1-2; 10 bases fit TRBD1. The CDR3 totals 15 residues. From germline, CDR1 is MDHEN and CDR2 SYDVKM. J lost 4 bases, V lost 5 bases, and 7 bases had no gene match. The CDR3 sequence: CASSLGTGALYGYTF. The CDR3 region has the DNA TGTGCCAGCAGTCTTGGGACAGGGGCCCTCTATGGCTACACCTTC.

Only one count was recorded for this clone. The V call is TRBV28, the J call TRBJ1-6; tentative D call: TRBD1 (6 bases). This CDR3 contains 17 residues. Trimming took 6 bases from V and 7 from J, leaving 22 bases between them. Per the germline V gene, CDR1 is MDHEN and CDR2 is SYDVKM. The CDR3 DNA reads as TGTGCCAGCAGACCTACAGGGTCAGGGTCACCCAATTCACCCCTCCACTTT. Amino acid sequence: CASRPTGSGSPNSPLHF. Variable domain in full (rest from reference TRBV28 and TRBJ1-6): DVKVTQSSRYLVKRTGEKVFLECVQDMDHENMFWYRQDPGLGLRLIYFSYDVKMKEKGDIPEGYSVSREKKERFSLILESASTNQTSMYLCASRPTGSGSPNSPLHFGNGTRLTVT.

The chain couples TRBV4-3 to TRBJ1-3, with D unresolved. Trimming pared 0 bases from V and 0 bases from J, leaving 12 bases between. This CDR3 has 17 residues. From germline, CDR1 is LGHNA and CDR2 YSLEER. The CDR3 spells CASSQDSGRFSGNTIYF. In nucleotides, the CDR3 is TGCGCCAGCAGCCAAGATTCTGGCAGATTCTCTGGAAACACCATATATTTT.

The rearrangement links TRBV6-2 or TRBV6-3 to TRBJ2-3; 9 bases are a match to TRBD1. The J segment lost 2 bases and the V segment lost 5 bases, leaving 14 bases of the junction unmatched. Germline V CDR1 and CDR2: MNHEY, SVGEGT. This CDR3 contains 18 residues. This CDR3 is CASSLAGQGVGITDTQYF. The CDR3 nucleotides are TGTGCCAGCAGTCTTGCGGGACAGGGAGTGGGAATCACAGATACGCAGTATTTT.

The gene calls are TRBV5-1 and TRBJ2-2; 11 bases line up with TRBD2. The germline gives CDR1 SGHRS, CDR2 YFSETQ. V shed 4 bases and J 0 bases; nucleotides not matched to a gene: 5. The CDR3 extends over 17 amino acids. This CDR3 reads CASSQGLAASNTGELFF. In DNA, the CDR3 is TGCGCCAGCAGCCAGGGACTAGCGGCTTCGAACACCGGGGAGCTGTTTTTT.

This chain links TRBV10-3 with TRBJ1-6, with TRBD1 matching over 8 bases. The germline gives CDR1 ENHRY, CDR2 SYGVKD. The CDR3 is 14 residues long. J was trimmed by 5 bases and V by 10 bases; bases with no gene match: 7. CDR3 bases: TGTGCCAACCGAGGACAGGGAGATAATTCACCCCTCCACTTT. The encoded protein is CANRGQGDNSPLHF.

The gene calls are TRBV7-9 and TRBJ1-2; D is uncertain. The V gene's germline CDR1 is SEHNR and CDR2 FQNEAQ (reference sequence). The V and J ends lost 1 base and 6 bases respectively, with 9 bases between them. The CDR3 spans 13 residues. The CDR3 region is CASSLDRADGYTF. The CDR3 DNA reads TGTGCCAGCAGCTTAGATCGTGCGGATGGCTACACCTTC.